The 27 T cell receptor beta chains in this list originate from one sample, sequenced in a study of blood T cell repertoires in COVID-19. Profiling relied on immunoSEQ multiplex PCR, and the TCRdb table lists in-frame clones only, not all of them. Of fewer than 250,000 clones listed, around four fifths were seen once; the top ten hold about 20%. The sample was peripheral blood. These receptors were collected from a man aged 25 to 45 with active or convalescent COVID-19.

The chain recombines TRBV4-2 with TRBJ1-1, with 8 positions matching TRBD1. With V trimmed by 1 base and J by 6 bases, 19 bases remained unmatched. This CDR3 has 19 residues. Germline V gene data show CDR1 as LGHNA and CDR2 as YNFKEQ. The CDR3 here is CASSQVFAPHTGGRPEAFF. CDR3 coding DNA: TGTGCCAGCAGCCAAGTTTTTGCCCCCCACACAGGGGGGCGGCCTGAAGCTTTCTTT.

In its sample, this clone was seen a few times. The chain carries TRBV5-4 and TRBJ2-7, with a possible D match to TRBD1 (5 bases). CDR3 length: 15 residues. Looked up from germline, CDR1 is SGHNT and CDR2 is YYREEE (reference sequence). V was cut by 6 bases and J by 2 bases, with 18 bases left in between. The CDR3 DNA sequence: TGTGCCAGCATCTCCCCCAGGGAATTTACCTACGAGCAGTACTTC. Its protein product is CASISPREFTYEQYF.

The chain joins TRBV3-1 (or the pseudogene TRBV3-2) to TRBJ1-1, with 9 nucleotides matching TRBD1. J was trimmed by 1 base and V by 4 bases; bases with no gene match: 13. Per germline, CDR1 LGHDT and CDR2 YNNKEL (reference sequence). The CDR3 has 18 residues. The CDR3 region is CASSRLGYRGPRNTEAFF. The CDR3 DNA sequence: TGTGCCAGCAGCCGATTGGGCTACAGGGGGCCAAGGAACACTGAAGCTTTCTTT.

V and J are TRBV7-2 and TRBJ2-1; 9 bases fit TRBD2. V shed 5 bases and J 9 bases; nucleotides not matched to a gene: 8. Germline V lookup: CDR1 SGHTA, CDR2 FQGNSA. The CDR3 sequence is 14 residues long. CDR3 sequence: CASSAGLAFGEQFF. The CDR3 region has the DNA TGTGCCAGCAGCGCCGGACTAGCGTTCGGTGAGCAGTTCTTC.

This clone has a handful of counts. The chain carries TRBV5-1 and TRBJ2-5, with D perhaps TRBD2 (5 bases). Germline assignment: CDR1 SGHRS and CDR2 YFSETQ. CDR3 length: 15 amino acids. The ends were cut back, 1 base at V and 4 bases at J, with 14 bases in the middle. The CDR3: CASSLSRVWGETQYF. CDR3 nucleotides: TGCGCCAGCAGCTTGTCGCGGGTTTGGGGAGAGACCCAGTACTTC.

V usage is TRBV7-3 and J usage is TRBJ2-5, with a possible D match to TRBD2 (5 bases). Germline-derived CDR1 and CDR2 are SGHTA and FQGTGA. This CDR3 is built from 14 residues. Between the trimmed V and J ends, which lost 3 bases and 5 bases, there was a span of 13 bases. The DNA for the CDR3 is TGTGCCAGCAGCTTTCTTGGACGAGGGGAGACCCAGTACTTC. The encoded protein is CASSFLGRGETQYF.

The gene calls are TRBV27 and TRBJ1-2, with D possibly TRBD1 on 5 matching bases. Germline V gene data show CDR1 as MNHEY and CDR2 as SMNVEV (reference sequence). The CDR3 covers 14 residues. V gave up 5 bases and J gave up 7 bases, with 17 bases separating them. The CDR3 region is CASSTSAGTSGYTF. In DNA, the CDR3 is TGTGCCAGCAGTACCTCAGCAGGGACTTCTGGCTACACCTTC.

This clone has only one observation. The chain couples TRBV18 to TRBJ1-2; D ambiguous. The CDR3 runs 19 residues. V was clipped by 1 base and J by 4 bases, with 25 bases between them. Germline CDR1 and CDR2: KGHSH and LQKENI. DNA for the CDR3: TGTGCCAGCTCACCACAACCGGTGGAGACCTCATACGGCCTCTATGGCTACACCTTC. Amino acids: CASSPQPVETSYGLYGYTF.

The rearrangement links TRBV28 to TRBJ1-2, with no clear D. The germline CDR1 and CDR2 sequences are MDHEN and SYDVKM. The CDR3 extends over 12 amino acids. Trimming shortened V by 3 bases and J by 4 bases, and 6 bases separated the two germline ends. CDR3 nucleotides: TGTGCCAGCAGTTTTACAGTCTATGGCTACACCTTC. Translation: CASSFTVYGYTF.

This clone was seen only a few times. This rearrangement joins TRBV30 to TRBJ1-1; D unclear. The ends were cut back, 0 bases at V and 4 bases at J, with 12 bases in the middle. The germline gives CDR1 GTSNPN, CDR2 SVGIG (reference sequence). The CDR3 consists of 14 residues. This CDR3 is CAWSVLGRGTEAFF. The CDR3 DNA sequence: TGTGCCTGGAGTGTACTAGGGCGCGGCACTGAAGCTTTCTTT. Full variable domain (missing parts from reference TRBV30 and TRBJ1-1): SQTIHQWPATLVQPVGSPLSLECTVEGTSNPNLYWYRQAAGRGLQLLFYSVGIGQISSEVPQNLSASRPQDRQFILSSKKLLLSDSGFYLCAWSVLGRGTEAFFGQGTRLTVV.

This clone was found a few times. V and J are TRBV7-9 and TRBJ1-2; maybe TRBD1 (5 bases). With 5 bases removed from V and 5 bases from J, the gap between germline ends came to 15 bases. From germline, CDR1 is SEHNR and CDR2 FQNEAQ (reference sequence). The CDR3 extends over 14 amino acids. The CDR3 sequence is CASSPGSGYYGYTF. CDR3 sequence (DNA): TGTGCCAGCAGCCCTGGTTCAGGGTATTATGGCTACACCTTC.

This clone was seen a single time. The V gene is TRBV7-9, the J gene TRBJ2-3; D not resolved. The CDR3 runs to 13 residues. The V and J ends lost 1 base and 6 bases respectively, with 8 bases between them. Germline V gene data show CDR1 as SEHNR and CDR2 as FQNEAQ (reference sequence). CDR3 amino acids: CASSLVGADTQYF. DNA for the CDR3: TGTGCCAGCAGCTTAGTAGGAGCGGATACGCAGTATTTT.

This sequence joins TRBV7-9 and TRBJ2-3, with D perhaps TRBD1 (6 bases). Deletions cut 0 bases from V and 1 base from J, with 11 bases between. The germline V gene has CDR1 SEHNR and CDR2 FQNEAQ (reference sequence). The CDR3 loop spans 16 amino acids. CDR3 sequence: CASSLALSGGTDTQYF. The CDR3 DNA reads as TGTGCCAGCAGCTTAGCGCTGTCAGGGGGCACAGATACGCAGTATTTT.

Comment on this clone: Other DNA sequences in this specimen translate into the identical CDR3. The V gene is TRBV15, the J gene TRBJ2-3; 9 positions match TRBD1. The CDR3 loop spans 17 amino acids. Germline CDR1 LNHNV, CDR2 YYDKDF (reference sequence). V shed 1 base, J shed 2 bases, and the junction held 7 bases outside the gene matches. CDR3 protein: CATSRAGQGQTTDTQYF. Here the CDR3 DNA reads TGTGCCACCAGCAGAGCCGGACAGGGGCAAACCACAGATACGCAGTATTTT.

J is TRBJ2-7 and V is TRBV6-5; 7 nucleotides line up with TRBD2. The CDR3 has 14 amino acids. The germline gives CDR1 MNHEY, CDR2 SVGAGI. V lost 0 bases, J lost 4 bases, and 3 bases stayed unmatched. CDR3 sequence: CASSYSWGGYEQYF. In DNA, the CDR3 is TGTGCCAGCAGTTACTCTTGGGGAGGGTACGAGCAGTACTTC.

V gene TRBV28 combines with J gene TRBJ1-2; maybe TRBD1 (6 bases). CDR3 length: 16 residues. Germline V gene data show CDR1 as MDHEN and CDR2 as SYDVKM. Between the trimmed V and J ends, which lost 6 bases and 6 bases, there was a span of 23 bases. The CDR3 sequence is CASRLSGGGGADGYTF. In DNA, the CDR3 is TGTGCCAGCAGGCTCTCGGGGGGAGGGGGAGCTGATGGCTACACCTTC.

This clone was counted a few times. CDR3 bases: TGCGCCAGCAGCCGAAACGGGGGCTCTGGAAACACCATATATTTT. Translating it yields CASSRNGGSGNTIYF. The chain is built from TRBV5-1 and TRBJ1-3; maybe TRBD1 (5 bases). Per the germline V gene, CDR1 is SGHRS and CDR2 is YFSETQ. CDR3 length equals 15 residues. V was shortened by 4 bases and J by 0 bases, with 11 bases between the two germline ends.

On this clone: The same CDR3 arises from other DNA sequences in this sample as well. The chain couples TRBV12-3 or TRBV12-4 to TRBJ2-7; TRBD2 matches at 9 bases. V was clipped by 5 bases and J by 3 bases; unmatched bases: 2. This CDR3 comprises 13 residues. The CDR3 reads CASSRAGGYEQYF. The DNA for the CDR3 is TGTGCCAGCAGTCGAGCGGGAGGCTACGAGCAGTACTTC.

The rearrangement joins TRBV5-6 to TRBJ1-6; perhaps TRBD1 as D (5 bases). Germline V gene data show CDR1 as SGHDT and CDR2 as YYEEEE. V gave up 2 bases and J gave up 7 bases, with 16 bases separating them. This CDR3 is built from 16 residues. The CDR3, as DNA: TGTGCCAGCAGCTTCCTACAGGCCGCGGGGAATTCACCCCTCCACTTT. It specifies CASSFLQAAGNSPLHF.

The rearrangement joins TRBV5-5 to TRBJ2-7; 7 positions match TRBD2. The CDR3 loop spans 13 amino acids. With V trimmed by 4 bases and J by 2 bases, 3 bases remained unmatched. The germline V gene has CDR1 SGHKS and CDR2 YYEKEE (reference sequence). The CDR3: CASSETSAYEQYF. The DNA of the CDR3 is TGTGCCAGCAGCGAAACTAGCGCCTACGAGCAGTACTTC.

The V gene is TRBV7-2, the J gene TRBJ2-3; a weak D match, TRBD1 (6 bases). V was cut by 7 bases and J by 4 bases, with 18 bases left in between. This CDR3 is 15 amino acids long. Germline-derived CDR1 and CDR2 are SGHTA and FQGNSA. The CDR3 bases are TGTGCCAGCACTATGGGGGCGTCTGAGGCAGATACGCAGTATTTT. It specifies CASTMGASEADTQYF.

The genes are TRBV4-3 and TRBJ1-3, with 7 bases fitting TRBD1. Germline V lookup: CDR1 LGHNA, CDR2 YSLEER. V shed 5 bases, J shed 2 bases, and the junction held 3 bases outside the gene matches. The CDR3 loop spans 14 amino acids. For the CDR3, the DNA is TGCGCCAGCAGCTCCGGGACAGCTGGAAACACCATATATTTT. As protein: CASSSGTAGNTIYF.

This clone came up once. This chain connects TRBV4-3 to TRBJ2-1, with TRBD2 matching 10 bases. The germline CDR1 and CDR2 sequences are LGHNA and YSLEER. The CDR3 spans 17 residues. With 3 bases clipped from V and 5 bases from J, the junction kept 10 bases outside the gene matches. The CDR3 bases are TGCGCCAGCAGCCAGCACCCCGGGACTAGCGTAAACAATGAGCAGTTCTTC. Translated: CASSQHPGTSVNNEQFF.

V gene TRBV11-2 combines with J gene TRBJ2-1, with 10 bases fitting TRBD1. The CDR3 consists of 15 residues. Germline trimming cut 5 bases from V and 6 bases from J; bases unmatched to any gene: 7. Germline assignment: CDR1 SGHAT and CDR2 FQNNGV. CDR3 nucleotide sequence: TGTGCCAGCAGCCCTGACAGGGGGCTCGTCAATGAGCAGTTCTTC. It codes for CASSPDRGLVNEQFF.

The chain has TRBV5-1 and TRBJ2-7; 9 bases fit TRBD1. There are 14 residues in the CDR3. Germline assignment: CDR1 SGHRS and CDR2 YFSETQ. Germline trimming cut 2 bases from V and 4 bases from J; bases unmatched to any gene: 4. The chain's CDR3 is CASSLRTGAYEQYF. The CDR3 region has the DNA TGCGCCAGCAGCTTAAGGACAGGGGCATACGAGCAGTACTTC. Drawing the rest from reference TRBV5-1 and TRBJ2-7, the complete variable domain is KAGVTQTPRYLIKTRGQQVTLSCSPISGHRSVSWYQQTPGQGLQFLFEYFSETQRNKGNFPGRFSGRQFSNSRSEMNVSTLELGDSALYLCASSLRTGAYEQYFGPGTRLTVT.

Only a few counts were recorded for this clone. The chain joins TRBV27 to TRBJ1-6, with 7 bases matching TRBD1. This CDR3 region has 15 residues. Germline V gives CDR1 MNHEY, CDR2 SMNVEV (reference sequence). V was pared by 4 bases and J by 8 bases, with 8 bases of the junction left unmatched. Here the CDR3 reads CASSSLTGSYSPLHF. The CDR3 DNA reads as TGTGCCAGCAGTTCACTGACAGGGTCATATTCACCCCTCCACTTT.

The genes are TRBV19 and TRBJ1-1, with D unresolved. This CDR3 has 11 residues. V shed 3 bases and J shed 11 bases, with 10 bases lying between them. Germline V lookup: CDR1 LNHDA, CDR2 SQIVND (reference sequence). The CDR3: CASSIELWAFF. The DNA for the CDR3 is TGTGCCAGTAGTATCGAGTTGTGGGCTTTCTTT.